This T cell receptor (beta chain) was captured in a study of shared clonotypes between healthy human individuals. Germline V gives CDR1 GTSNPN, CDR2 SVGIG (reference sequence). The V and J ends lost 3 bases and 4 bases respectively, with 12 bases between them. The CDR3 loop spans 13 amino acids. The table came from immunoSEQ multiplex PCR; TCRdb's copy has only in-frame clones and leaves some out. Of about 600,000 clones in the sample, less than 98% were seen once. The chain employs TRBV30 and TRBJ1-1; the D gene is possibly TRBD1 (5 bases). Sequencing input: naive CD4+ T cells sorted from blood. The subset here: CD45RA+ positively selected. This TCR came from a woman between 25 and 40 years old in good health. In DNA form, the CDR3 reads TGTGCCTGGAGGGACGAGGGACGCACTGAAGCTTTCTTT. It yields the protein CAWRDEGRTEAFF. The full variable domain, rest sourced from reference TRBV30 and TRBJ1-1, is SQTIHQWPATLVQPVGSPLSLECTVEGTSNPNLYWYRQAAGRGLQLLFYSVGIGQISSEVPQNLSASRPQDRQFILSSKKLLLSDSGFYLCAWRDEGRTEAFFGQGTRLTVV.